The 25 T cell receptor beta chains below come from one sample, sequenced in a study of blood T cell repertoires in COVID-19. TCRdb's table, derived via immunoSEQ multiplex PCR, lists solely in-frame clones and lacks some. Of fewer than 80,000 clones detected, 75% to 85% appear once; the ten largest clones hold about 5.4%. Sequencing was performed on peripheral blood. All receptors derive from a woman of 80 years or more with active or convalescent COVID-19.

J is TRBJ1-3 and V is TRBV7-2; no clear D. The CDR3 length is 14 residues. V lost 5 bases and J lost 3, with 11 bases in between. The germline CDR1 and CDR2 sequences are SGHTA and FQGNSA. This CDR3 reads CASSQTIRGNTIYF. CDR3 coding DNA: TGTGCCAGCAGCCAGACAATACGTGGAAACACCATATATTTT.

V is TRBV4-1 and J is TRBJ2-5, with D tentatively TRBD2 (7 bases). The CDR3 length is 16 residues. Germline values: CDR1 MGHRA, CDR2 YSYEKL. Trimming left V 0 bases short and J 1 base short, with 12 bases between. CDR3 amino acids: CASSQDRGGVQETQYF. In DNA, the CDR3 is TGCGCCAGCAGCCAAGACAGGGGAGGGGTCCAAGAGACCCAGTACTTC.

The chain joins TRBV29-1 to TRBJ2-1; perhaps TRBD1 as D (6 bases). The CDR3 spans 11 residues. V was clipped by 7 bases and J by 5 bases, with 9 bases between them. Germline loops: CDR1 SQVTM, CDR2 ANQGSEA. The CDR3, as DNA: TGCAGCGGGGGGCGGAACAATGAGCAGTTCTTC. Its translation: CSGGRNNEQFF.

DNA for the CDR3: TGCGCCAGCAGCCAAGATCGGGGTCAGCCCCAGCATTTT. Its translation is CASSQDRGQPQHF. The V gene is TRBV4-3, the J gene TRBJ1-5, with D uncertain. V lost 0 bases and J lost 6, with 6 bases in between. Germline V gene sequence: CDR1 LGHNA, CDR2 YSLEER. The CDR3 is 13 amino acids.

The V call is TRBV18, the J call TRBJ2-7; 12 bases agree with TRBD1. The germline CDR1 and CDR2 sequences are KGHSH and LQKENI. The CDR3 is 16 amino acids. V gave up 6 bases and J gave up 5 bases; unmatched junction bases: 11. The CDR3 is CASSRTGQGARNEQYF. For the CDR3, the DNA is TGTGCCAGCTCGCGTACGGGACAGGGGGCAAGAAACGAGCAGTACTTC.

The chain has TRBV7-9 and TRBJ2-7; no clear D gene. The V and J ends lost 2 bases and 2 bases respectively, with 10 bases between them. The CDR3 spans 14 residues. Per the germline V gene, CDR1 is SEHNR and CDR2 is FQNEAQ (reference sequence). The CDR3 coding sequence is TGTGCCAGCAGCTTAACGGGTTTCACCTACGAGCAGTACTTC. This gives the protein CASSLTGFTYEQYF.

The chain joins TRBV5-1 to TRBJ1-6; a possible D gene is TRBD1 (6 bases). The CDR3 runs to 14 residues. With 1 base removed from V and 7 bases from J, the gap between germline ends came to 9 bases. The germline CDR1 and CDR2 sequences are SGHRS and YFSETQ. CDR3: CASSLSGVNSPLHF. The CDR3 region has the DNA TGCGCCAGCAGCTTGTCAGGGGTGAATTCACCCCTCCACTTT.

The chain carries TRBV18 and TRBJ2-1, with 9 bases fitting TRBD2. The J segment lost 8 bases and the V segment lost 3 bases, leaving 8 bases of the junction unmatched. The CDR3 length is 15 residues. CDR1 is KGHSH and CDR2 is LQKENI in the germline V gene. The CDR3 DNA is TGTGCCAGCTCACCGCGGGGACTAGCCTATGATGAGCAGTTCTTC. This codes for CASSPRGLAYDEQFF.

The rearrangement links TRBV11-3 to TRBJ2-1; 7 bases align to TRBD2. This CDR3 spans 13 amino acids. The V and J ends lost 2 bases and 10 bases, in that order; junction bases with no gene match: 5. The V gene's germline CDR1 is SGHNT and CDR2 YENEEA. CDR3 residues: CASSLKGGREQFF. The CDR3 DNA is TGTGCCAGCAGCTTAAAGGGCGGGAGAGAGCAGTTCTTC.

The V call is TRBV19, the J call TRBJ2-3; 10 bases are shared with TRBD2. This CDR3 contains 16 residues. The J segment lost 10 bases and the V segment lost 0 bases, leaving 10 bases of the junction unmatched. From germline, CDR1 is LNHDA and CDR2 SQIVND (reference sequence). CDR3 amino acids: CASSIETSGYRLAQYF. The CDR3 DNA is TGTGCCAGTAGTATAGAGACTAGCGGGTATCGACTTGCGCAGTATTTT.

The chain couples TRBV19 to TRBJ1-1, with D hard to call. With 1 base removed from V and 1 base from J, the gap between germline ends came to 4 bases. CDR1 and CDR2 (germline): LNHDA, SQIVND (reference sequence). The CDR3 runs 13 residues. The CDR3 sequence is CASSIARNTEAFF. Here the CDR3 DNA reads TGTGCCAGTAGTATAGCCCGGAACACTGAAGCTTTCTTT.

The genes are TRBV28 and TRBJ1-2; no reliable D call. The V gene's germline CDR1 is MDHEN and CDR2 SYDVKM. This CDR3 comprises 12 residues. The V gene lost 3 bases and the J gene lost 8 bases, with 10 bases spanning the gap. The CDR3 DNA sequence: TGTGCCAGCAGTTTCGGGGTGGGCGGCTACACCTTC. Translating it yields CASSFGVGGYTF.

The chain is built from TRBV30 and TRBJ1-1, with D possibly matching TRBD1 (5 bases). CDR3 length: 15 amino acids. CDR1 and CDR2 (germline): GTSNPN, SVGIG (reference sequence). The ends were cut back, 2 bases at V and 14 bases at J, with 27 bases in the middle. CDR3 in amino acids: CAWSPNTRGVPRGFF. For the CDR3, the DNA is TGTGCCTGGAGTCCTAACACCCGGGGGGTACCCCGAGGATTCTTT.

This sequence joins TRBV21-1 and TRBJ1-1; TRBD1, as called in the table, went unchecked against the DNA. TRBV21-1 is a listed pseudogene. This CDR3 has 16 residues. CDR3 in amino acids: CASSETGMVRNTEAFF. In DNA form, the CDR3 reads TGTGCCAGCAGCGAAACAGGGATGGTGAGGAACACTGAAGCTTTCTTT.

This chain connects TRBV23-1 to TRBJ1-5; possible D gene TRBD1, 5 bases. TRBV23-1 is identified as an open reading frame with a role that is uncertain. The CDR3 loop spans 14 amino acids. V gave up 4 bases and J gave up 4 bases, with 11 bases separating them. CDR3 DNA sequence: TGCGCCAGCAGTCGAACGGGGGGGAATCAGCCCCAGCATTTT. Its translation is CASSRTGGNQPQHF.

The chain combines TRBV7-7 with TRBJ2-1; 8 nucleotides match TRBD1. Germline lookup yields CDR1 SSHAT and CDR2 FNYEAQ (reference sequence). This CDR3 contains 18 residues. V dropped 1 base and J dropped 7; count of bases not matched to a gene: 15. CDR3 in amino acids: CASSLGSGGTGPGNEQFF. CDR3 nucleotides: TGTGCCAGCAGCTTAGGGTCTGGGGGGACAGGCCCGGGGAATGAGCAGTTCTTC.

The V and J genes are TRBV28 and TRBJ2-7; 9 nucleotides agree with TRBD1. The junction had 10 bases not matched to a gene; V was cut back by 8 bases and J by 5 bases. The germline CDR1 and CDR2 sequences are MDHEN and SYDVKM. The length of the CDR3 is 14 residues. CDR3 in amino acids: CASANYRGLNEQYF. CDR3 nucleotide sequence: TGTGCCAGCGCGAACTACAGGGGGCTCAACGAGCAGTACTTC.

This sequence joins TRBV14 and TRBJ2-5; tentatively, D is TRBD2 (6 bases). From germline, CDR1 is SGHDN and CDR2 FVKESK. The CDR3 runs 17 residues. V dropped 0 bases and J dropped 5 bases, with 19 bases sitting between them. The CDR3 region has the DNA TGTGCCAGCAGCCAAGATGGTTTTATAGCGACTAGTGAGACCCAGTACTTC. Its protein is CASSQDGFIATSETQYF.

This clone was recorded once. The V and J genes are TRBV23-1 and TRBJ1-2; TRBD1 agrees at 7 bases. TRBV23-1 is an open reading frame whose function is uncertain. Trimming took 11 bases from V and 3 from J; bases not matched to a gene: 9. This CDR3 comprises 13 residues. CDR3 nucleotide sequence: TGCGCCGTTAGTTCCGACAGGGACTATGGCTACACCTTC. Translation gives CAVSSDRDYGYTF.

This chain uses TRBV28 with TRBJ1-5; D may be TRBD1 (5 bases). The CDR3 covers 19 residues. CDR1 is MDHEN, CDR2 SYDVKM, per germline. V dropped 4 bases and J dropped 0 bases, with 22 bases sitting between them. CDR3 protein: CASSYHLGGTGYSNQPQHF. The CDR3 region has the DNA TGTGCCAGCAGTTACCACCTGGGGGGGACGGGTTATAGCAATCAGCCCCAGCATTTT.

The CDR3 region has the DNA TGTGCCAGCAGTTACCAGAGACTAGCGGCTCCCTACGAGCAGTACTTC. Translated, it gives CASSYQRLAAPYEQYF. V usage is TRBV6-2 or TRBV6-3 and J usage is TRBJ2-7, with TRBD2 matching 9 bases. The CDR3 loop spans 16 amino acids. The V gene end was trimmed by 2 bases and the J gene end by 2 bases; junction bases not matched to a gene: 7. Germline V gene data show CDR1 as MNHEY and CDR2 as SVGEGT.

The genes are TRBV6-5 and TRBJ1-5; 7 bases are a match to TRBD1. With 5 bases clipped from V and 7 bases from J, the junction kept 8 bases outside the gene matches. The CDR3 runs 14 residues. CDR1 MNHEY and CDR2 SVGAGI come from the germline V gene. The CDR3 reads CASSTRQGGQPQHF. CDR3 in DNA: TGTGCCAGCAGTACGAGACAGGGCGGCCAGCCCCAGCATTTT.

The gene calls are TRBV6-5 and TRBJ1-2, with D tentatively TRBD1 (5 bases). The CDR3 consists of 14 residues. Trimming removed 2 bases at V and 6 bases at J, with 13 bases between. In germline, CDR1 is MNHEY, CDR2 SVGAGI. CDR3 region: CASSYDRAGHGYTF. The CDR3 DNA reads as TGTGCCAGCAGTTACGATCGGGCAGGGCATGGCTACACCTTC.

The chain joins TRBV5-1 to TRBJ2-3, with 10 bases that match TRBD2. This CDR3 is built from 16 residues. V gave up 0 bases and J gave up 4 bases; unmatched junction bases: 5. Germline values: CDR1 SGHRS, CDR2 YFSETQ. The CDR3 is CASSLGLAGAPDTQYF. CDR3 in DNA: TGCGCCAGCAGCTTGGGGCTAGCGGGAGCACCAGATACGCAGTATTTT.

This clone was recorded a few times. This sequence joins TRBV7-2 and TRBJ2-7, with 9 bases aligning to TRBD2. This CDR3 comprises 16 residues. Looked up from germline, CDR1 is SGHTA and CDR2 is FQGNSA. The trim removed 5 bases at V and 3 bases at J, leaving 11 bases unmatched. The CDR3 region is CASSAQLAGPNYEQYF. CDR3 nucleotides: TGTGCCAGCAGCGCTCAACTAGCGGGTCCCAACTACGAGCAGTACTTC.